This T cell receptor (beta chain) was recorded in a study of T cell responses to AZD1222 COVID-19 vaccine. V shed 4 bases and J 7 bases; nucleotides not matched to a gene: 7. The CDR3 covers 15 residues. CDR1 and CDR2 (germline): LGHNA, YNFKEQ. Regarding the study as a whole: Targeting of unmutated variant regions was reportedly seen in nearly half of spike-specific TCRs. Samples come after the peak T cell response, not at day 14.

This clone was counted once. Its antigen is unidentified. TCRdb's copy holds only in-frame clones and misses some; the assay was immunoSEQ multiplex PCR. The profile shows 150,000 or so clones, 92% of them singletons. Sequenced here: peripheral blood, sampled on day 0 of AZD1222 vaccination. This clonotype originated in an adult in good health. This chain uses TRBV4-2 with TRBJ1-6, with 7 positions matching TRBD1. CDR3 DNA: TGTGCCAGCAGCCTATTGGACAGGCTAAATTCACCCCTCCACTTT. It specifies CASSLLDRLNSPLHF.